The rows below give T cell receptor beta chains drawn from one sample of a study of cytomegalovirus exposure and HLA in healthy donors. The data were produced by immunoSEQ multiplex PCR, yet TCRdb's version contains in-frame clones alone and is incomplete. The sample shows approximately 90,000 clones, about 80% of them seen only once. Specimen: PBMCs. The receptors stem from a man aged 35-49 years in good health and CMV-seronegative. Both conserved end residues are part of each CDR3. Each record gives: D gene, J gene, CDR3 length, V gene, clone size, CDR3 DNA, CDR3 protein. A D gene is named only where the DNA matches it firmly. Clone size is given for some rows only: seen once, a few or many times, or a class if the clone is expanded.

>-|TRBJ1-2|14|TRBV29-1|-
TGCAGCGTTCAGACTTACGAAGCTAACTATGGCTACACCTTC
CSVQTYEANYGYTF
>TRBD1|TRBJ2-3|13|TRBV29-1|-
TGCAGCGTACAGACAGGGGTGACAGATACGCAGTATTTT
CSVQTGVTDTQYF
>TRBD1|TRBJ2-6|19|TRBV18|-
TGTGCCAGCTCACCATTCAGTACCCAGGGGGCCCCTGGGGCCAACGTCCTGACTTTC
CASSPFSTQGAPGANVLTF
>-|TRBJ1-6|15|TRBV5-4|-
TGTGCCAGCAGCCAAGGGACTGAGAGAAATTCACCCCTCCACTTT
CASSQGTERNSPLHF
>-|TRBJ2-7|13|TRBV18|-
TGTGCCAGCTCACCCGGGAGCTCCTACGAGCAGTACTTC
CASSPGSSYEQYF
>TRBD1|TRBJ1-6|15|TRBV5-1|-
TGCGCCAGCAGCCGCGGACAGGGAGGGAATTCACCCCTCCACTTT
CASSRGQGGNSPLHF
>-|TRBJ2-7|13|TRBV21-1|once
TGTGCCAGCAGCATTCTAAGCGGGACGGAGCAGTACTTC
CASSILSGTEQYF
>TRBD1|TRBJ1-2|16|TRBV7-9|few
TGTGCCAGCAGCTTTCTGACAGGGGGCAAGGAGGATGGCTACACCTTC
CASSFLTGGKEDGYTF
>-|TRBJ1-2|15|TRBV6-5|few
TGTGCCAGCAGTTACGTGGCGGGACGCTCGTATGGCTACACCTTC
CASSYVAGRSYGYTF
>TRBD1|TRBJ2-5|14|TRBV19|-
TGTGCCAGTAGTCCCGGGACAGGGAGAGAGACCCAGTACTTC
CASSPGTGRETQYF
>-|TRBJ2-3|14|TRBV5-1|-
TGCGCCAGCAGCTTTACAAGTCTCACAGATACGCAGTATTTT
CASSFTSLTDTQYF
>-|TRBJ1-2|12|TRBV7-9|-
TGTGCCAGCAGCTTTTCCGGTGATGGCTACACCTTC
CASSFSGDGYTF
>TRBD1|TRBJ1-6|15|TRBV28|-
TGTGCCAGCAGGGTAACGGGACAGGGTAATTCACCCCTCCACTTT
CASRVTGQGNSPLHF
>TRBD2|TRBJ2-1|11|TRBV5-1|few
TGCGCCAGCAGCGATCTCGCGGGAGAGTTCTTC
CASSDLAGEFF
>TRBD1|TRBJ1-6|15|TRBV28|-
TGTGCCAGCAGTTCCACCGGACAGGGTTCGTCACCCCTCCACTTT
CASSSTGQGSSPLHF
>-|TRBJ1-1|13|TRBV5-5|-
TGTGCCAGCAGCTTGGGGGGGGACACTGAAGCTTTCTTT
CASSLGGDTEAFF
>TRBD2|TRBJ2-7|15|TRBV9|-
TGTGCCAGCAGCGTAGGGACTAGCGGGGGGTACGAGCAGTACTTC
CASSVGTSGGYEQYF
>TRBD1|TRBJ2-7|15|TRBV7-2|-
TGTGCCAGCAGCTTGTGGACAGGAGGTTCCTACGAGCAGTACTTC
CASSLWTGGSYEQYF
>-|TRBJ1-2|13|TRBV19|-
TGTGCCAGTAGTATCCCAGGCAACTATGGCTACACCTTC
CASSIPGNYGYTF
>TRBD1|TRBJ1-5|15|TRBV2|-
TGTGCCAGTAGTCCGGGACAGGGGGCCAATCAGCCCCAGCATTTT
CASSPGQGANQPQHF